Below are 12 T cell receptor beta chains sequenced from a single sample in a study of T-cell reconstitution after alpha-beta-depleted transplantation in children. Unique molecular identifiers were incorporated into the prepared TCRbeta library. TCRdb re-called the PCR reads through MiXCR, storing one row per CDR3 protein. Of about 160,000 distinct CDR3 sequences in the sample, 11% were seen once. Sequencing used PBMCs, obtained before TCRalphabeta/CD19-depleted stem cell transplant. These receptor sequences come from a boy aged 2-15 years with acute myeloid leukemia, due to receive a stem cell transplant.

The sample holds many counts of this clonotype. The CDR3: CASSEGTGSGGATGYTF. The CDR3 nucleotides are TGTGCCAGCAGTGAAGGGACAGGGTCCGGGGGCGCTACCGGCTACACCTTC. The chain carries TRBV28 and TRBJ1-2; 9 nucleotides line up with TRBD1. V lost 5 bases to trimming and J lost 8 bases; unmatched junction nucleotides: 18. The CDR3 has 17 residues. Germline V gene data show CDR1 as MDHEN and CDR2 as SYDVKM.

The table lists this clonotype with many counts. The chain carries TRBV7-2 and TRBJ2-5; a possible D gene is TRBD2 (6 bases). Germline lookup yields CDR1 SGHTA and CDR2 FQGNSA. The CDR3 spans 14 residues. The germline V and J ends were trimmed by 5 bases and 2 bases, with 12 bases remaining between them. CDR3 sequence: CASSQIRGQETQYF. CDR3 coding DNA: TGTGCCAGCAGCCAAATCCGGGGGCAAGAGACCCAGTACTTC. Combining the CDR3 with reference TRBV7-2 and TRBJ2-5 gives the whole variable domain GAGVSQSPSNKVTEKGKDVELRCDPISGHTALYWYRQSLGQGLEFLIYFQGNSAPDKSGLPSDRFSAERTGGSVSTLTIQRTQQEDSAVYLCASSQIRGQETQYFGPGTRLLVL.

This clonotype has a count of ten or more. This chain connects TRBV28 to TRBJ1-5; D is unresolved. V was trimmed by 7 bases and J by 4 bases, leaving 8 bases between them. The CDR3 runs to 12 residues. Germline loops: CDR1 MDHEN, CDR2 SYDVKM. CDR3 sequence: CASKTLNQPQHF. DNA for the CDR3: TGTGCCAGCAAAACCTTAAATCAGCCCCAGCATTTT.

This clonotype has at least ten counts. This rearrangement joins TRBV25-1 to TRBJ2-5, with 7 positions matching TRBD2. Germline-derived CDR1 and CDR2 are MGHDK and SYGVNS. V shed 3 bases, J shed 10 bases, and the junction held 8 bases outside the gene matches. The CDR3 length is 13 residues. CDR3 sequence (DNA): TGTGCCAGCAGTGACGCGACTAGCCCGGGCCAGTACTTC. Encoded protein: CASSDATSPGQYF.

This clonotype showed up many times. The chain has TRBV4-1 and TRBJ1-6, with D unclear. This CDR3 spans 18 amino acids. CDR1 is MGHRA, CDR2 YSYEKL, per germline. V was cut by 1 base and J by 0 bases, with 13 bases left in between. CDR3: CASSQVGFLSSYNSPLHF. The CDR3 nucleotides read TGCGCCAGCAGCCAAGTCGGCTTCTTAAGCTCCTATAATTCACCCCTCCACTTT.

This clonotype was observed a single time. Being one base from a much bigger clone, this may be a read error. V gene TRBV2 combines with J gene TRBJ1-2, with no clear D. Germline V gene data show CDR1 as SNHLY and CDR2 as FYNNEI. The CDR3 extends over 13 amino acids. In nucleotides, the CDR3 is TGTGCCAGCAGTCCCCAGACTATCTATGGCTCCACCTTC. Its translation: CASSPQTIYGSTF.

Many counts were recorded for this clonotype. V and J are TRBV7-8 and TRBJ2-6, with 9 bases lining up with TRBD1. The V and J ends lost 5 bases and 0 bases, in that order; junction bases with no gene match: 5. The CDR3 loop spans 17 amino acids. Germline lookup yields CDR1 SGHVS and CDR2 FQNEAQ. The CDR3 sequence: CASSPGTGNSGANVLTF. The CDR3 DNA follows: TGTGCCAGCAGCCCCGGGACAGGGAACTCTGGGGCCAACGTCCTGACTTTC.

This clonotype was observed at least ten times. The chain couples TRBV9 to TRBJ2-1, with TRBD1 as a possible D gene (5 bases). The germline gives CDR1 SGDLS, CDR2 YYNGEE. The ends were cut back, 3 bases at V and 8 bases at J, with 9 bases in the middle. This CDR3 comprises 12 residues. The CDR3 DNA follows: TGTGCCAGCAGCGACAGGAGCGATGAGCAGTTCTTC. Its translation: CASSDRSDEQFF. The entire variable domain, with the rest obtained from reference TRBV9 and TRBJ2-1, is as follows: DSGVTQTPKHLITATGQRVTLRCSPRSGDLSVYWYQQSLDQGLQFLIQYYNGEERAKGNILERFSAQQFPDLHSELNLSSLELGDSALYFCASSDRSDEQFFGPGTRLTVL.

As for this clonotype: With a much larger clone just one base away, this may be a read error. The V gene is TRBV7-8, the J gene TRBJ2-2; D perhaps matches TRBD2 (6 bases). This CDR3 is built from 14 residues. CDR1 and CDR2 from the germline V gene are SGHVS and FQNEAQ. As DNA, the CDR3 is TGTGCCTGCAGCTTATTAGCGGCCACCGGGGAGCTGTTTTTT. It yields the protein CACSLLAATGELFF. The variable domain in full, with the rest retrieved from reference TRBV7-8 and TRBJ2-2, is GAGVSQSPRYKVAKRGQDVALRCDPISGHVSLFWYQQALGQGPEFLTYFQNEAQLDKSGLPSDRFFAERPEGSVSTLKIQRTQQEDSAVYLCACSLLAATGELFFGEGSRLTVL.

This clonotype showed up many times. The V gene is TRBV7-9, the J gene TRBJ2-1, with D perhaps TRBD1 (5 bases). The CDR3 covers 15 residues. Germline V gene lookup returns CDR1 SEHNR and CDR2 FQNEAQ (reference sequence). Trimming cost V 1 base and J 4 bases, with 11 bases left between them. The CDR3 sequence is CASSLGARGYNEQFF. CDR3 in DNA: TGTGCCAGCAGCTTAGGTGCAAGGGGATACAATGAGCAGTTCTTC.

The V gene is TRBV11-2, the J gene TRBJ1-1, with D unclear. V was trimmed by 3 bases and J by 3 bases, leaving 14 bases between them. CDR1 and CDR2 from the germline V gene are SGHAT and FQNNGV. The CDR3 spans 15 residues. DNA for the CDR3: TGTGCCAGCAGCTTCGGGCCCGAGAGGCACACTGAAGCTTTCTTT. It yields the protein CASSFGPERHTEAFF.

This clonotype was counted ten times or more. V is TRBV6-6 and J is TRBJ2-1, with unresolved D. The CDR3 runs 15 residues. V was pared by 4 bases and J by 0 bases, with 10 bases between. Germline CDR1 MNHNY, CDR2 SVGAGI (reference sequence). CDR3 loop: CASSSGDPSYNEQFF. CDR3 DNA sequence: TGTGCCAGCAGTTCCGGAGACCCCTCCTACAATGAGCAGTTCTTC.